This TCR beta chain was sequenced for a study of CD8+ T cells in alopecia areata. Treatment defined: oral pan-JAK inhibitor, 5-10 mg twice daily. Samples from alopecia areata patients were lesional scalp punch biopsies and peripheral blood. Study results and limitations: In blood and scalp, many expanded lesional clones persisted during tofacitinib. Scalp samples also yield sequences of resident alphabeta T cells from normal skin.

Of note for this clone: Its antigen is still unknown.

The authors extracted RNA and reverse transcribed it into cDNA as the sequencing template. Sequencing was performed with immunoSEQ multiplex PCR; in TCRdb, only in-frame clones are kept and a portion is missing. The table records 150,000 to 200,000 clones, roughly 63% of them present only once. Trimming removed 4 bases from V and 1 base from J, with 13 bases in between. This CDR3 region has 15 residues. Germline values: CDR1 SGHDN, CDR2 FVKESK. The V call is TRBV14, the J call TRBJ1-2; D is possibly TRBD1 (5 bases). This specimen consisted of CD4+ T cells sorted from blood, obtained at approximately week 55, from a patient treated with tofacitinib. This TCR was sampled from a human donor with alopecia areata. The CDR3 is CASSRPGGVNYGYTF. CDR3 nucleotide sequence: TGTGCCAGCAGCCGCCCCGGAGGGGTTAACTATGGCTACACCTTC.